The 12 T cell receptor beta chains presented below share a single source sample, sequenced in a study of blood T cells in healthy people across ages. It was with a sample-barcoded 5' primer and a J-beta primer mix that a second PCR of roughly 6 to 12 cycles was run. From the 5' RACE reads, TCRdb called clonotypes with MiXCR, one entry per CDR3 protein. Of approximately 2,000,000 distinct CDR3 sequences detected, more than 35% appear once; the ten largest clones hold 20% to 25%. Sequencing was performed on blood. The receptors derive from a human donor in good health.

The rearrangement joins TRBV9 to TRBJ2-3; 7 bases are shared with TRBD1. The CDR3 has 18 amino acids. Germline assignment: CDR1 SGDLS and CDR2 YYNGEE. V shed 3 bases, J shed 0 bases, and the junction held 13 bases outside the gene matches. CDR3 DNA sequence: TGTGCCAGCAGCGCAGGGGGAGAAGGGGCTCCTAGCACAGATACGCAGTATTTT. This translates into CASSAGGEGAPSTDTQYF. The full variable domain, with the rest looked up from reference TRBV9 and TRBJ2-3, is DSGVTQTPKHLITATGQRVTLRCSPRSGDLSVYWYQQSLDQGLQFLIQYYNGEERAKGNILERFSAQQFPDLHSELNLSSLELGDSALYFCASSAGGEGAPSTDTQYFGPGTRLTVL.

The chain employs TRBV29-1 and TRBJ2-1; D possibly corresponds to TRBD2 (7 bases). This CDR3 contains 17 residues. Germline V gene lookup returns CDR1 SQVTM and CDR2 ANQGSEA. V gave up 4 bases and J gave up 7 bases, with 26 bases separating them. CDR3 amino acids: CSVVWGGPLKNPNEQFF. As DNA, the CDR3 is TGCAGCGTTGTGTGGGGGGGGCCCCTGAAAAACCCTAATGAGCAGTTCTTC.

The chain links TRBV12-3 or TRBV12-4 to TRBJ2-4, with 7 bases fitting TRBD2. The trim removed 1 base at V and 13 bases at J, leaving 13 bases unmatched. The CDR3 totals 15 residues. CDR3 protein: CASSLGGGSSYGQYF. CDR3 coding DNA: TGTGCCAGCAGTTTAGGGGGGGGATCCTCCTACGGGCAGTACTTC.

Only a few counts were recorded for this clonotype. The CDR3, as DNA: TGTGCCAGCAGCCACATTCCGACGGACGGTCCCTACGAGCAGTACTTC. Translated, it gives CASSHIPTDGPYEQYF. The chain links TRBV4-2 to TRBJ2-7, with D unresolved. The CDR3 spans 16 residues. Germline CDR1 is LGHNA and CDR2 is YNFKEQ. Trimming pared 3 bases from V and 2 bases from J, leaving 17 bases between.

This clonotype has a count of ten or more. V usage is TRBV6-4 and J usage is TRBJ2-1; D gene uncertain. The CDR3 contains 15 residues. Germline V CDR1 and CDR2: MRHNA, SNTAGT. Trimming left V 0 bases short and J 0 bases short, with 6 bases between. This chain's CDR3 is CASSDSRSSYNEQFF. The CDR3 DNA follows: TGTGCCAGCAGTGACTCACGCAGCTCCTACAATGAGCAGTTCTTC.

A single count supports this clonotype. The chain employs TRBV7-2 and TRBJ2-2, with a possible D match to TRBD1 (8 bases). The CDR3 consists of 16 residues. The V gene lost 2 bases and the J gene lost 3 bases, with 13 bases spanning the gap. Per the germline V gene, CDR1 is SGHTA and CDR2 is FQGNSA. DNA for the CDR3: TGTGCCAGCAGCTTACGACAGGGGAGGGACACCGGGGAGCTGTTTTTT. As protein: CASSLRQGRDTGELFF.

The chain employs TRBV6-6 and TRBJ2-3; D gene unclear. Germline values: CDR1 MNHNY, CDR2 SVGAGI (reference sequence). V shed 4 bases and J shed 4 bases, with 18 bases lying between them. This CDR3 spans 16 amino acids. The CDR3 region is CASSFNSPMAPDTQYF. DNA for the CDR3: TGTGCCAGCAGTTTCAACTCACCAATGGCCCCAGATACGCAGTATTTT.

This clonotype was seen at least ten times. The chain uses TRBV7-2 and TRBJ2-7; D is ambiguous. The CDR3 totals 14 residues. The V gene's germline CDR1 is SGHTA and CDR2 FQGNSA. V lost 2 bases to trimming and J lost 3 bases, with 11 bases between them. The CDR3, as DNA: TGTGCCAGCAGCTTAAGGTATAGACTCTACGAGCAGTACTTC. Protein product: CASSLRYRLYEQYF. Using reference TRBV7-2 and TRBJ2-7 for the parts outside the CDR3, the full variable domain is GAGVSQSPSNKVTEKGKDVELRCDPISGHTALYWYRQSLGQGLEFLIYFQGNSAPDKSGLPSDRFSAERTGGSVSTLTIQRTQQEDSAVYLCASSLRYRLYEQYFGPGTRLTVT.

The rearrangement links TRBV24-1 to TRBJ2-4, with no clear D. CDR1 is KGHDR and CDR2 is SFDVKD in the germline V gene. V dropped 1 base and J dropped 13 bases, with 10 bases sitting between them. The CDR3 totals 12 residues. CDR3 sequence (DNA): TGTGCCACCAGTGATTTTACGCATGAGCAGTACTTC. Its translation: CATSDFTHEQYF.

This clonotype was observed a few times. The rearrangement joins TRBV6-1 to TRBJ2-5; D remains ambiguous. The CDR3 runs to 14 residues. CDR1 and CDR2 from the germline V gene are MNHNS and SASEGT. Trimming removed 2 bases from V and 2 bases from J, with 9 bases in between. The CDR3 DNA sequence: TGTGCCAGCAGTGAATTGGGAACACAAGAGACCCAGTACTTC. Protein product: CASSELGTQETQYF.

As for this clonotype: At one end the junction does not follow the germline gene, possibly because of a read error. The J gene is TRBJ2-1, the V gene TRBV29-1, with 8 bases that match TRBD1. This CDR3 is 13 amino acids long. Germline assignment: CDR1 SQVTM and CDR2 ANQGSEA. The CDR3 sequence: CNVVTGGVYEQFF. Written as DNA, the CDR3 is TGCAACGTTGTAACAGGGGGTGTCTACGAGCAGTTCTTC.

The rearrangement uses TRBV7-9 and TRBJ2-3; TRBD2 is a possible D gene (7 bases). Per germline, CDR1 SEHNR and CDR2 FQNEAQ (reference sequence). The CDR3 covers 15 residues. With 5 bases removed from V and 6 bases from J, the gap between germline ends came to 18 bases. CDR3 DNA sequence: TGTGCCAGCAGCCCCCTGGGGGGGGCGGTGGATACGCAGTATTTT. It translates to CASSPLGGAVDTQYF.